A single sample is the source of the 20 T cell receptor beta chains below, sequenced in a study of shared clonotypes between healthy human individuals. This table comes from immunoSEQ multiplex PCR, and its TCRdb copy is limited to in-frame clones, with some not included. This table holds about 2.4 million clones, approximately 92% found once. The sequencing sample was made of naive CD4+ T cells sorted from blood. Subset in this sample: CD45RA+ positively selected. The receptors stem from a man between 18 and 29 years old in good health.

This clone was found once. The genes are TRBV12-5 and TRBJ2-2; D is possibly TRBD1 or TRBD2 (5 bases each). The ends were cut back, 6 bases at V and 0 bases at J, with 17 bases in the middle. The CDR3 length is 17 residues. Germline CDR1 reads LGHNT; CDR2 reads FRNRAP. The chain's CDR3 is CASGKGESKANTGELFF. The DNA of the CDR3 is TGTGCTAGTGGGAAAGGGGAGAGTAAGGCGAACACCGGGGAGCTGTTTTTT.

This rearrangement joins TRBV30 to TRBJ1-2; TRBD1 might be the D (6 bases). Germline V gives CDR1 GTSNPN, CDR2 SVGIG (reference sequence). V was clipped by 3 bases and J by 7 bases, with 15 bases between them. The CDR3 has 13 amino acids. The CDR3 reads CAWSDGRGPGYTF. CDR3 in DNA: TGTGCCTGGAGCGATGGGCGGGGGCCTGGCTACACCTTC.

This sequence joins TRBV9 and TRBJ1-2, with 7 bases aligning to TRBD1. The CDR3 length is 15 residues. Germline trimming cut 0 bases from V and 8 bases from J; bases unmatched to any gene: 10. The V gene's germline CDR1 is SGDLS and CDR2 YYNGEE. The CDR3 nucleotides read TGTGCCAGCAGCGTAGCCCCAGGGGGGGCTCAGGGCTACACCTTC. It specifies CASSVAPGGAQGYTF.

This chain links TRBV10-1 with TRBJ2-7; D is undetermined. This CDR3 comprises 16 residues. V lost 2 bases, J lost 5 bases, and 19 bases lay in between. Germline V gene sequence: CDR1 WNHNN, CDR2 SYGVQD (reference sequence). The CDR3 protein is CASSETGASGNNEQYF. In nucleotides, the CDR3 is TGCGCCAGCAGTGAGACCGGCGCGTCTGGGAACAACGAGCAGTACTTC.

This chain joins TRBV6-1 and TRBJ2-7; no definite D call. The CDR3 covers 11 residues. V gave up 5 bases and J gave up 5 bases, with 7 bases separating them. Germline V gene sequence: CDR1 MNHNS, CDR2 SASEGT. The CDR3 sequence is CASSNRNEQYF. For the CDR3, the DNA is TGTGCCAGCAGTAATCGGAACGAGCAGTACTTC.

Here the CDR3 reads CASSQDSGTSGGWTDTQYF. The CDR3 DNA reads as TGTGCCAGCAGCCAAGATTCGGGGACTAGCGGGGGGTGGACAGATACGCAGTATTTT. The chain links TRBV4-2 to TRBJ2-3, with TRBD2 identical over 15 bases. The CDR3 spans 19 residues. After removal of 0 bases from V and 3 bases from J, the junction contained 7 bases not matched to a gene. Germline V gene sequence: CDR1 LGHNA, CDR2 YNFKEQ.

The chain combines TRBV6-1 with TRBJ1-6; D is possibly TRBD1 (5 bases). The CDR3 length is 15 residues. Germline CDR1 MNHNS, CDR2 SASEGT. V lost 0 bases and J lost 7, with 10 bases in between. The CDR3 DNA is TGTGCCAGCAGTGAAGCGCAGGGAAGAAATTCACCCCTCCACTTT. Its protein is CASSEAQGRNSPLHF.

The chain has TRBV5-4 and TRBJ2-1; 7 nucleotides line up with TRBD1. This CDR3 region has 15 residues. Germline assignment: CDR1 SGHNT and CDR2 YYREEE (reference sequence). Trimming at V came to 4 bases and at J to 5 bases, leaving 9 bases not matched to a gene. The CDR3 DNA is TGTGCCAGCAGCCCTCCGGGACAGCTTAACAATGAGCAGTTCTTC. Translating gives CASSPPGQLNNEQFF.

CDR3 in DNA: TGTGCCAGCTCACCTAGGACTAGCGGGGCTACCGGGGAGCTGTTTTTT. It specifies CASSPRTSGATGELFF. The chain is built from TRBV18 and TRBJ2-2; 12 bases are a match to TRBD2. The germline V gene has CDR1 KGHSH and CDR2 LQKENI. V was clipped by 3 bases and J by 5 bases; unmatched bases: 4. CDR3 length equals 16 residues. The entire variable domain, with the rest obtained from reference TRBV18 and TRBJ2-2, is as follows: NAGVMQNPRHLVRRRGQEARLRCSPMKGHSHVYWYRQLPEEGLKFMVYLQKENIIDESGMPKERFSAEFPKEGPSILRIQQVVRGDSAAYFCASSPRTSGATGELFFGEGSRLTVL.

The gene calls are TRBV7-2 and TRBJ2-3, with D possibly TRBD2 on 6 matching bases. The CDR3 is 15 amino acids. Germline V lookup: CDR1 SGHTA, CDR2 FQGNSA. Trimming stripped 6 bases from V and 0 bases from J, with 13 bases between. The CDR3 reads CASSVAATSTDTQYF. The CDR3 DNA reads TGTGCCAGCAGTGTAGCGGCGACTAGCACAGATACGCAGTATTTT.

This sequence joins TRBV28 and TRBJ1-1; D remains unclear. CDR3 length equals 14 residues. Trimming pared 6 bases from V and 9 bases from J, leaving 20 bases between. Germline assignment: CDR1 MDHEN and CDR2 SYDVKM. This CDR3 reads CASSPGGAGFKAFF. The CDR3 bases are TGTGCCAGCAGCCCAGGAGGCGCGGGTTTTAAAGCTTTCTTT.

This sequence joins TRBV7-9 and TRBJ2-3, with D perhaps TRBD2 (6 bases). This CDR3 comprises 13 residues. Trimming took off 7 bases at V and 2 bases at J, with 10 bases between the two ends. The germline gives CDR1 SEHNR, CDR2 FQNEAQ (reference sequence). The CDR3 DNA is TGTGCCAGCATGGGCGGGAACACAGATACGCAGTATTTT. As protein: CASMGGNTDTQYF.

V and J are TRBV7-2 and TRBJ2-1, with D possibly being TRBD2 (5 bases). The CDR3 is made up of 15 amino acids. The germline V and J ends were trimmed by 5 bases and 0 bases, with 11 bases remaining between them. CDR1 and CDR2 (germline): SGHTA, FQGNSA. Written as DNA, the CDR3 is TGTGCCAGCAGCCGGACTCCGAGCTCCTACAATGAGCAGTTCTTC. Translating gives CASSRTPSSYNEQFF.

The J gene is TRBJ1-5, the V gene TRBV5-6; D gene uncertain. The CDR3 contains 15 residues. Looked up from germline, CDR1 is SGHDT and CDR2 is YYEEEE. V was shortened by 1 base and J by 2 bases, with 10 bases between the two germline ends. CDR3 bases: TGTGCCAGCAGCTTGTACCCAGCGGGCAATCAGCCCCAGCATTTT. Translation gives CASSLYPAGNQPQHF.

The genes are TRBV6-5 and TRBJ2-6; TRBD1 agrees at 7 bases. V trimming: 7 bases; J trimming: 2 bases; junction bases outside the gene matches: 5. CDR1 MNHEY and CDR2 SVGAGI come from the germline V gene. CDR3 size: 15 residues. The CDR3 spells CASTLGTAGANVLTF. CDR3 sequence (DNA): TGTGCCAGCACTCTTGGGACAGCTGGGGCCAACGTCCTGACTTTC.

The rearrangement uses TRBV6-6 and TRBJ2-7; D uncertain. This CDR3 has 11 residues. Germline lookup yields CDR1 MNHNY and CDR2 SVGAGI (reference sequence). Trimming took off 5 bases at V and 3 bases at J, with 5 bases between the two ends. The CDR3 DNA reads TGTGCCAGCAGTGTAGGCTACGAGCAGTACTTC. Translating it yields CASSVGYEQYF.

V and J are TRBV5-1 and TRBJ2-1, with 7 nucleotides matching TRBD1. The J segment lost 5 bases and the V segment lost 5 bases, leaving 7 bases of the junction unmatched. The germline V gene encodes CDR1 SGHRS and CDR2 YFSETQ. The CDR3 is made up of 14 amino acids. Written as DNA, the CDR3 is TGCGCCAGCAGTTTAATACAGGGGAACAATGAGCAGTTCTTC. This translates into CASSLIQGNNEQFF.

The CDR3 nucleotides are TGTGCCAGCAGAGGGGGGACTAGTAAGTTCTTC. It is translated as CASRGGTSKFF. The J gene is TRBJ2-1, the V gene TRBV28; 8 positions match TRBD2. V dropped 6 bases and J dropped 14; count of bases not matched to a gene: 6. Germline lookup yields CDR1 MDHEN and CDR2 SYDVKM. This CDR3 spans 11 amino acids.

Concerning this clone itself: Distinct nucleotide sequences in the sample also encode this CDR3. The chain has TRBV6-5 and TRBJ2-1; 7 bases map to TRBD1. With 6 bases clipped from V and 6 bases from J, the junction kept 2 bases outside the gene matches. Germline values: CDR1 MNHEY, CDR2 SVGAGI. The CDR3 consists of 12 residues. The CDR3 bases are TGTGCCAGCAGCCGGACAGGCAATGAGCAGTTCTTC. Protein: CASSRTGNEQFF.

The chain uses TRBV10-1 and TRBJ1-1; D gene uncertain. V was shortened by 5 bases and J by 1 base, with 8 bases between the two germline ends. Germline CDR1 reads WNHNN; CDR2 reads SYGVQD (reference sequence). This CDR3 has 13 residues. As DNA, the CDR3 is TGCGCCAGCAGTCCGACCCGGAACACTGAAGCTTTCTTT. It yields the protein CASSPTRNTEAFF.